This is a list of T cell receptor beta chains from one sample in a study of blood T cell repertoires in COVID-19. TCRdb's table, derived via immunoSEQ multiplex PCR, lists solely in-frame clones and lacks some. Of roughly 140,000 clones in the sample, roughly 84% are singletons; the top ten hold 8.3%. Material for sequencing was peripheral blood. These TCRs come from a woman aged 55-70 years with COVID-19, enrolled during active disease. CDR3s include the opening cysteine and the closing phenylalanine or tryptophan. Each record gives: V gene, J gene, D gene, CDR3 length, clone size, CDR3 protein, CDR3 DNA. A D gene is named only where the DNA matches it firmly. The size of a clone is reported for some rows only, either as once, few or many, or as a class for expanded clones.

v_call: TRBV2
j_call: TRBJ1-1
d_call: TRBD1
cdr3_length: 18
clone_size: NA
cdr3_aa: CARQGASSGVFMNTEAFF
cdr3_nt: TGTGCCAGACAGGGGGCTTCATCGGGGGTGTTTATGAACACTGAAGCTTTCTTT

v_call: TRBV5-1
j_call: TRBJ2-3
d_call: TRBD1
cdr3_length: 13
clone_size: NA
cdr3_aa: CASSLGQGDTQYF
cdr3_nt: TGCGCCAGCAGCTTGGGACAGGGGGATACGCAGTATTTT

v_call: TRBV5-1
j_call: TRBJ2-1
d_call: NA
cdr3_length: 15
clone_size: NA
cdr3_aa: CASSLRESSYNEQFF
cdr3_nt: TGCGCCAGCAGCTTGAGGGAGAGCTCCTACAATGAGCAGTTCTTC

v_call: TRBV10-3
j_call: TRBJ1-1
d_call: NA
cdr3_length: 13
clone_size: NA
cdr3_aa: CAITGEVDTEAFF
cdr3_nt: TGTGCCATCACAGGGGAAGTGGACACTGAAGCTTTCTTT

v_call: TRBV11-3
j_call: TRBJ2-2
d_call: NA
cdr3_length: 19
clone_size: NA
cdr3_aa: CASSYRGPSATIHTGELFF
cdr3_nt: TGTGCCAGCAGTTACAGAGGCCCTAGCGCGACTATCCACACCGGGGAGCTGTTTTTT

v_call: TRBV5-1
j_call: TRBJ2-4
d_call: NA
cdr3_length: 15
clone_size: few
cdr3_aa: CASSLGQTPKNIQYF
cdr3_nt: TGCGCCAGCAGCTTAGGACAGACTCCCAAAAACATTCAGTACTTC

v_call: TRBV28
j_call: TRBJ2-1
d_call: TRBD2
cdr3_length: 14
clone_size: NA
cdr3_aa: CASSLSGRARRQFF
cdr3_nt: TGTGCCAGCAGTCTTAGCGGGAGGGCTCGTCGTCAGTTCTTC

v_call: TRBV19
j_call: TRBJ1-1
d_call: NA
cdr3_length: 15
clone_size: NA
cdr3_aa: CASSLVQGGNTEAFF
cdr3_nt: TGTGCCAGTAGTCTCGTACAGGGTGGAAACACTGAAGCTTTCTTT

v_call: TRBV9
j_call: TRBJ1-4
d_call: NA
cdr3_length: 15
clone_size: once
cdr3_aa: CASSVDWRGSEKLFF
cdr3_nt: TGTGCCAGCAGCGTAGATTGGCGGGGAAGTGAAAAACTGTTTTTT

v_call: TRBV11-2
j_call: TRBJ1-2
d_call: TRBD1
cdr3_length: 13
clone_size: NA
cdr3_aa: CASSFDRVGGYTF
cdr3_nt: TGTGCCAGCAGCTTTGACAGGGTCGGCGGCTACACCTTC

v_call: TRBV12-5
j_call: TRBJ1-5
d_call: NA
cdr3_length: 12
clone_size: NA
cdr3_aa: CASGLPQGTQHF
cdr3_nt: TGTGCTAGTGGTTTGCCCCAGGGAACCCAGCATTTT

v_call: TRBV18
j_call: TRBJ1-3
d_call: NA
cdr3_length: 14
clone_size: once
cdr3_aa: CASSELRSGNTIYF
cdr3_nt: TGTGCCAGCTCCGAGCTCCGCTCTGGAAACACCATATATTTT

v_call: TRBV9
j_call: TRBJ1-6
d_call: TRBD1
cdr3_length: 16
clone_size: NA
cdr3_aa: CASSNAPGTGGSPLHF
cdr3_nt: TGTGCCAGCAGCAACGCTCCCGGGACAGGAGGGTCACCCCTCCACTTT

v_call: TRBV11-2
j_call: TRBJ2-1
d_call: NA
cdr3_length: 17
clone_size: NA
cdr3_aa: CASYLLGGDPPRGEQFF
cdr3_nt: TGTGCCAGCTATCTACTAGGGGGAGATCCGCCTAGGGGCGAGCAGTTCTTC

v_call: TRBV6-6
j_call: TRBJ1-1
d_call: NA
cdr3_length: 17
clone_size: NA
cdr3_aa: CASSGSRFGSLNTEAFF
cdr3_nt: TGTGCCAGCAGTGGATCGAGGTTTGGGTCTTTAAACACTGAAGCTTTCTTT

v_call: TRBV5-4
j_call: TRBJ2-1
d_call: TRBD2
cdr3_length: 14
clone_size: NA
cdr3_aa: CAWSAGATYNEQFF
cdr3_nt: TGTGCCTGGTCAGCGGGAGCTACCTACAATGAGCAGTTCTTC

v_call: TRBV9
j_call: TRBJ2-1
d_call: NA
cdr3_length: 14
clone_size: NA
cdr3_aa: CASSGLGGSNEQFF
cdr3_nt: TGTGCCAGCAGCGGCCTGGGGGGAAGCAATGAGCAGTTCTTC

v_call: TRBV7-2
j_call: TRBJ1-2
d_call: NA
cdr3_length: 15
clone_size: NA
cdr3_aa: CASSLGHLVNYGYTF
cdr3_nt: TGTGCCAGCAGCTTAGGGCACCTGGTTAACTATGGCTACACCTTC

v_call: TRBV6-5
j_call: TRBJ2-3
d_call: NA
cdr3_length: 11
clone_size: NA
cdr3_aa: CASTAGYTQYF
cdr3_nt: TGTGCCAGCACTGCGGGATATACGCAGTATTTT

v_call: TRBV19
j_call: TRBJ1-5
d_call: NA
cdr3_length: 15
clone_size: NA
cdr3_aa: CASSSRGWATQPQHF
cdr3_nt: TGTGCCAGTAGTTCCCGAGGGTGGGCCACTCAGCCCCAGCATTTT

v_call: TRBV7-9
j_call: TRBJ1-4
d_call: NA
cdr3_length: 14
clone_size: NA
cdr3_aa: CASTPGGFNEKLFF
cdr3_nt: TGTGCCAGCACACCGGGAGGATTTAATGAAAAACTGTTTTTT

v_call: TRBV5-4
j_call: TRBJ1-2
d_call: NA
cdr3_length: 13
clone_size: NA
cdr3_aa: CASSFQGDYGYTF
cdr3_nt: TGTGCCAGCAGCTTTCAGGGCGACTATGGCTACACCTTC

v_call: TRBV7-3
j_call: TRBJ1-2
d_call: TRBD1
cdr3_length: 15
clone_size: NA
cdr3_aa: CASSPGQGANYGYTF
cdr3_nt: TGTGCCAGCAGCCCAGGACAGGGGGCCAACTATGGCTACACCTTC

v_call: TRBV6-5
j_call: TRBJ1-2
d_call: NA
cdr3_length: 14
clone_size: NA
cdr3_aa: CASSFKQGNYGYTF
cdr3_nt: TGTGCCAGCAGTTTCAAACAGGGAAACTATGGCTACACCTTC

v_call: TRBV5-1
j_call: TRBJ1-6
d_call: NA
cdr3_length: 15
clone_size: NA
cdr3_aa: CASSPGGTYNSPLHF
cdr3_nt: TGCGCCAGCAGCCCCGGGGGGACCTATAATTCACCCCTCCACTTT

v_call: TRBV19
j_call: TRBJ1-1
d_call: TRBD1
cdr3_length: 13
clone_size: NA
cdr3_aa: CASTDRGITEAFF
cdr3_nt: TGTGCCAGTACCGACAGGGGAATAACTGAAGCTTTCTTT

v_call: TRBV19
j_call: TRBJ2-3
d_call: TRBD2
cdr3_length: 16
clone_size: NA
cdr3_aa: CASSLQAGGPTDTQYF
cdr3_nt: TGTGCCAGTAGTCTCCAAGCGGGAGGACCCACAGATACGCAGTATTTT

v_call: TRBV4-1
j_call: TRBJ2-1
d_call: TRBD2
cdr3_length: 14
clone_size: NA
cdr3_aa: CASSQEAGYNEQFF
cdr3_nt: TGCGCCAGCAGCCAAGAAGCGGGATACAATGAGCAGTTCTTC

v_call: TRBV27
j_call: TRBJ2-5
d_call: TRBD2
cdr3_length: 15
clone_size: NA
cdr3_aa: CASSLSGLAVETQYF
cdr3_nt: TGTGCCAGCAGTTTATCGGGACTAGCGGTAGAGACCCAGTACTTC

v_call: TRBV3-1/TRBV3-2
j_call: TRBJ1-1
d_call: NA
cdr3_length: 12
clone_size: NA
cdr3_aa: CASSQSYTEAFF
cdr3_nt: TGTGCCAGCAGCCAATCATACACTGAAGCTTTCTTT

v_call: TRBV18
j_call: TRBJ1-1
d_call: NA
cdr3_length: 15
clone_size: once
cdr3_aa: CASSRTWQENTEAFF
cdr3_nt: TGTGCCAGCTCACGAACCTGGCAGGAGAACACTGAAGCTTTCTTT

v_call: TRBV7-3
j_call: TRBJ2-3
d_call: NA
cdr3_length: 13
clone_size: NA
cdr3_aa: CASSPKGGNTQYF
cdr3_nt: TGTGCCAGCAGCCCTAAAGGGGGAAATACGCAGTATTTT